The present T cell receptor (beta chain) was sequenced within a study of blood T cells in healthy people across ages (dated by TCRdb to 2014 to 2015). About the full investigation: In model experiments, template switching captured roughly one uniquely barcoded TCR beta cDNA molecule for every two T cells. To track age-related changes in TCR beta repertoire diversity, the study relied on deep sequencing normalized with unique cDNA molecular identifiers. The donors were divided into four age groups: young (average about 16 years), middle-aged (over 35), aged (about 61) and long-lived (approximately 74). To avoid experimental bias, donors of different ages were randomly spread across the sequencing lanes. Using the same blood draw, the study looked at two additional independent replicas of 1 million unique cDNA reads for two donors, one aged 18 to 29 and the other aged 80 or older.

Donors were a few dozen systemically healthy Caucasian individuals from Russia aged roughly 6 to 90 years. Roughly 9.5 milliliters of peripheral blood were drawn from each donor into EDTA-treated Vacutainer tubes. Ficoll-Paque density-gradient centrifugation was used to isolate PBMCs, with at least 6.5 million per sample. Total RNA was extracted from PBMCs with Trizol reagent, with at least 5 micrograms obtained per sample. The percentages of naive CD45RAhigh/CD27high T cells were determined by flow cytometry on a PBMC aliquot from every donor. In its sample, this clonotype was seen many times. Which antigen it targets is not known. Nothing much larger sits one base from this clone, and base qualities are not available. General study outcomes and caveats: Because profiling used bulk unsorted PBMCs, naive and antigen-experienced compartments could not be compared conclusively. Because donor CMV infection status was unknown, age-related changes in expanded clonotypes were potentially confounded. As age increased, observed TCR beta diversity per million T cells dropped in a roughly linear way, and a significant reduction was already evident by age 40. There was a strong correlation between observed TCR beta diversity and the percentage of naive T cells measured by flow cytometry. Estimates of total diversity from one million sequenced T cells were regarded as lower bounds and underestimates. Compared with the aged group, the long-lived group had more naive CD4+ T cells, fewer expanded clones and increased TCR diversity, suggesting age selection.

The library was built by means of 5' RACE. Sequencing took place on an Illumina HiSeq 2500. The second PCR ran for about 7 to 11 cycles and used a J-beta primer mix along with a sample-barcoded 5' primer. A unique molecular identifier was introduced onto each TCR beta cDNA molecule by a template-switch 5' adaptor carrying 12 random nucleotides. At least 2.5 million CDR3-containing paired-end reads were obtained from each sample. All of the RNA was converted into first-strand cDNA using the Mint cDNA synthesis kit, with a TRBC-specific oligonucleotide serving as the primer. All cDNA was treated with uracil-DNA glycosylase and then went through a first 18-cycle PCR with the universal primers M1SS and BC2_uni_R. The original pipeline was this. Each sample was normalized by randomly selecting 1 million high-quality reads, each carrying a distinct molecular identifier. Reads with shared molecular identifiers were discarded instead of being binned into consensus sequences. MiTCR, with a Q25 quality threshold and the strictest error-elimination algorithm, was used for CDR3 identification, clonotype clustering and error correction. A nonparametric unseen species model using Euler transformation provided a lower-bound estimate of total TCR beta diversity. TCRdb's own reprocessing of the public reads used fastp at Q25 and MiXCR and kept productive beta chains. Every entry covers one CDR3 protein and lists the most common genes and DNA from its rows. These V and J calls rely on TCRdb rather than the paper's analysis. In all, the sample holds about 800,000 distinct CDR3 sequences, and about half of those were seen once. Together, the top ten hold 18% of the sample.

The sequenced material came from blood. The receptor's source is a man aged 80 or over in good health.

The DNA is as follows: TGTGCCAGCAGCCCTAAGGGGGGGCTGGACGAGCAGTACTTC. Translated, this gives CASSPKGGLDEQYF. Recombination connected TRBV7-6 to TRBJ2-7; a tentative D call is TRBD2 (7 bases match). The junction shows trimming of 5 bases on V and 5 bases on J, plus 16 bases between the germline ends. From the germline V gene, CDR1 is SGHVS and CDR2 is FNYEAQ. Taken from cysteine to phenylalanine, the CDR3 has 14 residues. The CDR3 DNA has 42 bases and is translated from base 1.